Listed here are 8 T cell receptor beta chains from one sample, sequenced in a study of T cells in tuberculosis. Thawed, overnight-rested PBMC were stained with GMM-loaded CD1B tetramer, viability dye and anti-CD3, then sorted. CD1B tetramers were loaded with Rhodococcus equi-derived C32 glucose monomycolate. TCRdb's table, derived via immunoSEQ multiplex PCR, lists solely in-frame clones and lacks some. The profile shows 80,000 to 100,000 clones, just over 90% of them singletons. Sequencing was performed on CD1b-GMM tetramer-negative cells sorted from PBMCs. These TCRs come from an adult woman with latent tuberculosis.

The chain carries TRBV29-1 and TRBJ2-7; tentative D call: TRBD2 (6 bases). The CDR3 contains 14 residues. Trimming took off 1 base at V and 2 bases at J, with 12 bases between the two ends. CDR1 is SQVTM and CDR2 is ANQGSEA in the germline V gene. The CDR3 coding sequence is TGCAGCGTTGAAGGGAGGGGACCCGCCTACGAGCAGTACTTC. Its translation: CSVEGRGPAYEQYF.

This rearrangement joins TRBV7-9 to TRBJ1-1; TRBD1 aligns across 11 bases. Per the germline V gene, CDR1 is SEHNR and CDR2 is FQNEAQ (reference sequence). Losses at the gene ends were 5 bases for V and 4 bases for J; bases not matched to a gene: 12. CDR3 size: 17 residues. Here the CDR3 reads CASSNPGQGGVLTEAFF. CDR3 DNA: TGTGCCAGCAGCAATCCGGGACAGGGGGGAGTCCTCACTGAAGCTTTCTTT.

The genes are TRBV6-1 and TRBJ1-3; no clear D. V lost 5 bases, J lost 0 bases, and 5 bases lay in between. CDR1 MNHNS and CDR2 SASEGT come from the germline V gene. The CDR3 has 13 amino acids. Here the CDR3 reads CASSSNSGNTIYF. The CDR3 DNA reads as TGTGCCAGCAGTTCTAACTCTGGAAACACCATATATTTT.

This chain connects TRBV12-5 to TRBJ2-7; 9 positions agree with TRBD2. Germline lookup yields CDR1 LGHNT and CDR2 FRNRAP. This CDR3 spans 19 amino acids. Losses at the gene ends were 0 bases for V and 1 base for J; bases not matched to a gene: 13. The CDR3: CASGLVLEGKRGESYEQYF. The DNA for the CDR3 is TGTGCTAGTGGTTTGGTACTTGAAGGGAAGCGGGGGGAATCCTACGAGCAGTACTTC. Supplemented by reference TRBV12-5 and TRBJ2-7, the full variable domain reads DARVTQTPRHKVTEMGQEVTMRCQPILGHNTVFWYRQTMMQGLELLAYFRNRAPLDDSGMPKDRFSAEMPDATLATLKIQPSEPRDSAVYFCASGLVLEGKRGESYEQYFGPGTRLTVT.

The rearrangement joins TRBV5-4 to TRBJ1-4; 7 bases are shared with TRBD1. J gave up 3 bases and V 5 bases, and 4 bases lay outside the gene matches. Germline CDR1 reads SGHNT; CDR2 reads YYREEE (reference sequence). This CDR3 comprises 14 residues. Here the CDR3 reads CASRAGTANEKLFF. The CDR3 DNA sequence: TGTGCCAGCAGGGCCGGGACAGCTAATGAAAAACTGTTTTTT. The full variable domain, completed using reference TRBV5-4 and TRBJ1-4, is ETGVTQSPTHLIKTRGQQVTLRCSSQSGHNTVSWYQQALGQGPQFIFQYYREEENGRGNFPPRFSGLQFPNYSSELNVNALELDDSALYLCASRAGTANEKLFFGSGTQLSVL.

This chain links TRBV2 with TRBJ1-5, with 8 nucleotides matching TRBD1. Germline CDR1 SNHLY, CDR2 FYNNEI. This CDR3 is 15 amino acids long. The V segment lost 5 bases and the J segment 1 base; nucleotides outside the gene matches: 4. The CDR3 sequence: CASSNDRGSNQPQHF. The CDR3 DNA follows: TGTGCCAGCAGTAACGACAGGGGCAGCAATCAGCCCCAGCATTTT. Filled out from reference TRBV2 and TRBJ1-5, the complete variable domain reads EPEVTQTPSHQVTQMGQEVILRCVPISNHLYFYWYRQILGQKVEFLVSFYNNEISEKSEIFDDQFSVERPDGSNFTLKIRSTKLEDSAMYFCASSNDRGSNQPQHFGDGTRLSIL.

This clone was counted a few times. The CDR3 nucleotides are TGTGCCAGCAAGGTCGAAGGACTAGCGAACAATGAGCAGTTCTTC. Its protein product is CASKVEGLANNEQFF. The chain recombines TRBV2 with TRBJ2-1; TRBD2 agrees at 9 bases. This CDR3 comprises 15 residues. Germline V gene lookup returns CDR1 SNHLY and CDR2 FYNNEI. Trimming at V came to 7 bases and at J to 5 bases, leaving 9 bases not matched to a gene.

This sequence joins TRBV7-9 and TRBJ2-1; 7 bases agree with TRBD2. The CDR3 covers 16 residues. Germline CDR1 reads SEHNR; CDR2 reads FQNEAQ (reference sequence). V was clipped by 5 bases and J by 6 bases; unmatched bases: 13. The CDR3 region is CASSPPGAGVFNEQFF. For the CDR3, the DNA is TGTGCCAGCAGCCCGCCTGGGGCGGGGGTGTTCAATGAGCAGTTCTTC.